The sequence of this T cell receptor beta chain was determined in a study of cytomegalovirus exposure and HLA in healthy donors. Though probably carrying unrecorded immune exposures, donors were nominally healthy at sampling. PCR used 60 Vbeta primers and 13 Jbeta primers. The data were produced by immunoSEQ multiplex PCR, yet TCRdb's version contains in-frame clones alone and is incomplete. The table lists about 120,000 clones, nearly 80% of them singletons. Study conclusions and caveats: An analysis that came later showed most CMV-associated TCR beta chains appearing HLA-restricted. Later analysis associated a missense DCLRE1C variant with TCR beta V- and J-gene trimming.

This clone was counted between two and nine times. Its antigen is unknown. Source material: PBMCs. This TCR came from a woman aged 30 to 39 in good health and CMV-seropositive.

CDR3 nucleotides: TGTGCCAGCAGCTTGGTTCCCACAGGCACTGAAGCTTTCTTT. Protein sequence: CASSLVPTGTEAFF. The rearrangement uses TRBV5-6 and TRBJ1-1, with D tentatively TRBD1 (5 bases). In germline, CDR1 is SGHDT, CDR2 YYEEEE. Trimming took 0 bases from V and 4 from J, leaving 10 bases between them. The CDR3 loop spans 14 amino acids.